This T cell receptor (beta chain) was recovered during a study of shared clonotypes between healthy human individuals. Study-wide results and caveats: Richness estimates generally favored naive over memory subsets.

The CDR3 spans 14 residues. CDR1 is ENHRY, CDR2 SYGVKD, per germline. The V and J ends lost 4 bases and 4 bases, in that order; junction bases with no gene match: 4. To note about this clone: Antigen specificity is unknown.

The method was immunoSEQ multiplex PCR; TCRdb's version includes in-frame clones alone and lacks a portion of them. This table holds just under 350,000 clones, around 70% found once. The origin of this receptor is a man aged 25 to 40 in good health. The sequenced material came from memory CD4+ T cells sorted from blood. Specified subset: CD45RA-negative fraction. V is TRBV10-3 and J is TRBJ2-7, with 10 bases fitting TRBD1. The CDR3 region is CAISGTGGIYEQYF. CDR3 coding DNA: TGTGCCATCAGTGGGACAGGGGGGATTTACGAGCAGTACTTC.